Described below is a single T cell receptor beta chain sequence and its context. Its antigen is not identified. The CDR3 is made up of 16 amino acids. Germline-derived CDR1 and CDR2 are SGHTA and FQGNSA. V lost 4 bases and J lost 6; bases outside the gene matches: 9. The sample is drawn from a study of T cell responses to AZD1222 COVID-19 vaccine. Broader study findings: Vaccine-associated CD4 TCRs ranged over spike, dominating at 160-218 and 743-854.

Method: immunoSEQ multiplex PCR; TCRdb's copy keeps in-frame clones and lacks some. The table includes 80,000 to 130,000 clones, around 87% detected once. This TCR derives from an adult in good health. The chain combines TRBV7-2 with TRBJ1-6, with 7 bases lining up with TRBD1. The source material was peripheral blood, sampled on day 0 of AZD1222 vaccination. In nucleotides, the CDR3 is TGTGCCAGCAGCTCTGGTGCCGGGACAGCTAATTCACCCCTCCACTTT. As protein: CASSSGAGTANSPLHF.